This TCR beta chain was recovered during a study of technical replicates of blood from a handful of donors. The V gene's germline CDR1 is MNHEY and CDR2 SMNVEV (reference sequence). Trimming shortened V by 8 bases and J by 0 bases, and 8 bases separated the two germline ends. The CDR3 has 14 amino acids. Sequenced by immunoSEQ multiplex PCR; TCRdb stores in-frame clones only, minus some. The sample consists of tens of thousands of clones, 92% of them appearing once. The V and J genes are TRBV27 and TRBJ2-6; D is unclear. This receptor was taken from a human donor in good health. The sequencing sample was made of T cells isolated from PBMCs. The CDR3 coding sequence is TGTGCCAGCGCTTACAACTCTGGGGCCAACGTCCTGACTTTC. Translation gives CASAYNSGANVLTF.